This T cell receptor beta chain comes out of a study of control samples from healthy donors and cancer patients. Data came from immunoSEQ multiplex PCR; TCRdb stores just in-frame clones and leaves some out. The table shows about 130,000 clones, with around 90% occurring only once. The CDR3 totals 13 residues. The germline V gene has CDR1 SEHNR and CDR2 FQNEAQ (reference sequence). V was cut by 5 bases and J by 8 bases, with 13 bases left in between. The chain couples TRBV7-9 to TRBJ2-1; D gene unclear. This receptor was obtained from a man between 18 and 29 years old in good health. The source material was blood. The CDR3 sequence is CASSPPPRDEQFF. Here the CDR3 DNA reads TGTGCCAGCAGCCCCCCCCCTAGGGATGAGCAGTTCTTC. Combining the CDR3 with reference TRBV7-9 and TRBJ2-1 gives the whole variable domain DTGVSQNPRHKITKRGQNVTFRCDPISEHNRLYWYRQTLGQGPEFLTYFQNEAQLEKSRLLSDRFSAERPKGSFSTLEIQRTEQGDSAMYLCASSPPPRDEQFFGPGTRLTVL.